This T cell receptor (beta chain) is from a study of radiotherapy plus CTLA-4 blockade in lung cancer. Study background: Among patients, under 20% showed objective responses, and approximately 29% had disease control.

This CDR3 comprises 13 residues. V lost 4 bases and J lost 5, with 11 bases in between. Germline CDR1 MNHEY, CDR2 SVGAGI. TCRdb keeps only in-frame clones here, not all; method: immunoSEQ multiplex PCR. Of approximately 80,000 clones in the sample, 70% to 85% were seen once. This sequence originates from a human donor with non-small cell lung cancer who had stable disease on radiotherapy plus ipilimumab. The source was peripheral blood, collected from a patient treated with radiotherapy plus ipilimumab. The V gene is TRBV6-5, the J gene TRBJ1-2; maybe TRBD1 (5 bases). CDR3 residues: CASSWGREYGYTF. CDR3 nucleotide sequence: TGTGCCAGCAGTTGGGGCAGGGAGTATGGCTACACCTTC.